This TCR beta chain was sequenced during a study of patients and donors after allogeneic stem cell transplantation. V gave up 7 bases and J gave up 0 bases, with 4 bases separating them. Germline V gives CDR1 SQVTM, CDR2 ANQGSEA. The CDR3 covers 11 residues. TCRdb reanalysed the RT-PCR reads using MiXCR and keeps one entry per CDR3 protein. Here the sample spans tens of thousands of distinct CDR3 sequences, about 30% being singletons. This rearrangement joins TRBV29-1 to TRBJ1-3; D gene unclear. Source material: blood, either unsorted or a sorted T cell fraction (not recorded which). The sequence was obtained from a human donor who was either an allogeneic HSCT recipient or a stem cell or donor lymphocyte infusion donor (not recorded which). It is not recorded whose cells these are; they may come from a transplant donor. CDR3 nucleotides: TGCAGCGCGGACTCTGGAAACACCATATATTTT. It is translated as CSADSGNTIYF.